The entry that follows covers one T cell receptor beta chain sequence. The antigen is unknown. This sample's treatment: oral pan-JAK inhibitor, 5-10 mg twice daily. This record comes from a study of CD8+ T cells in alopecia areata. General study points: Higher clonality and more expanded CD8+ clones appeared in lesional than normal scalp.

RNA was extracted and reverse transcribed into cDNA as the sequencing template. TCRdb keeps only in-frame clones here, not all; method: immunoSEQ multiplex PCR. The data show a few hundred thousand clones, roughly 44% seen once. The sample was CD4+ T cells sorted from blood, taken around week 37, from a patient treated with tofacitinib. The source of this sequence is a human donor with alopecia areata.

DNA for the CDR3: TGCAGTGCTAGAATCCCCGCGGGGCAGTACTTC. This encodes CSARIPAGQYF. This chain links TRBV20-1 with TRBJ2-7, with D tentatively TRBD2 (5 bases). The V gene's germline CDR1 is DFQATT and CDR2 SNEGSKA (reference sequence). V lost 2 bases and J lost 9, with 11 bases in between. There are 11 residues in the CDR3.